This TCR beta chain was sequenced for a study of control samples from healthy donors and cancer patients (dated by TCRdb to 2020 to 2022). Points on this clone: Its antigen specificity is not known. The sample holds no much larger clone one base away, and base qualities are not on file.

From the cysteine up to the phenylalanine, the CDR3 has a length of 17 residues. This entry keeps only the CDR3 DNA: 51 bases, framed from base 1. V is reduced by 5 bases and J by 4 bases, leaving a spacing of 21 bases between them. CDR1 and CDR2 were assigned from the germline V gene as SNHLY and FYNNEI. The receptor library was made with the immunoSEQ multiplex PCR assay. TCRdb provides this immuneACCESS table in a form limited to in-frame rearrangements. Some clones are lacking; in checked studies, under half of them reflect an unresolved V gene, and why the rest are absent is not known. The sample table records 95,000 to 130,000 clones; 88% of these occur just once. The ten biggest clones cover 2% to 3% of the sample.

The V and J genes are TRBV2 and TRBJ1-5; the D gene remains uncertain. The receptor's source is a woman in her seventies in good health. The source material was blood. In nucleotide form, the sequence is TGTGCCAGCAGTCTTTCAGGTTGGCGCGGAGGGAATCAGCCCCAGCATTTT. The resulting protein is CASSLSGWRGGNQPQHF.